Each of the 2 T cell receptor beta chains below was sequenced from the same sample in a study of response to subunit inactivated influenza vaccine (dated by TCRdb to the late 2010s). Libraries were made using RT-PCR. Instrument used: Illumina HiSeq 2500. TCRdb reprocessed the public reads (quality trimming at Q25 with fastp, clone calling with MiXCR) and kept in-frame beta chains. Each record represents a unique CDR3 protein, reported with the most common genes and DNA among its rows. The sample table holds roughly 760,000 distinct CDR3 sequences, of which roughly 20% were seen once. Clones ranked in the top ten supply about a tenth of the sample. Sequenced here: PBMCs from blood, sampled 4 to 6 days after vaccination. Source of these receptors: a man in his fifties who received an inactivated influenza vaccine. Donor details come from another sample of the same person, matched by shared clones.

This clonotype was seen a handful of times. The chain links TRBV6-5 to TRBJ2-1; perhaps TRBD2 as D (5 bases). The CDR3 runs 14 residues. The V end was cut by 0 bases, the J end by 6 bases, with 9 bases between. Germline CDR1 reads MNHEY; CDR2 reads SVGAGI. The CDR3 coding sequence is TGTGCCAGCAGTTACTCCGGGAATGGCAATGAGCAGTTCTTC. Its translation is CASSYSGNGNEQFF.

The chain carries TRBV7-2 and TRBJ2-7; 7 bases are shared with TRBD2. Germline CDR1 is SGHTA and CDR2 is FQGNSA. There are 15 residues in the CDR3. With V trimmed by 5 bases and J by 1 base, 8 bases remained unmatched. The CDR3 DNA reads TGTGCCAGCAGCCTTTTCCGGGGGGATTCCTACGAGCAGTACTTC. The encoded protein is CASSLFRGDSYEQYF.